This TCR beta chain was captured in a study of T cells in Graves' hyperthyroidism and ophthalmopathy (dated 2019 in TCRdb). Notes on the research overall: Peripheral blood was collected at initial diagnosis, before any treatment. A discovery cohort of about a hundred patients, about 40 with Graves' ophthalmopathy and 55 to 60 with stable Graves' hyperthyroidism, was used to find distinguishing TCR V-J signatures. An independent validation cohort of 18 to 20 hyperthyroidism patients and over 15 patients who later progressed to ophthalmopathy tested prospective prediction of ophthalmopathy. The roughly 94 discovery patients were randomly split 7:3 into training and test sets. In addition, the study compared T-cell repertoires in thyroid tissue and in blood from a handful of Graves' hyperthyroidism patients. Following sampling, methimazole starting at 30 mg daily was given to hyperthyroidism patients, and high-dose intravenous methylprednisolone was given to ophthalmopathy patients. TCR Vbeta CDR3 sequencing of roughly 140 peripheral blood samples (under 45 ophthalmopathy, 70 to 85 hyperthyroidism and some 17 progressor patients) is reported in the paper. General study outcomes and caveats: In validation, the model predicted progression to ophthalmopathy a median of around six months before onset, with approximately 71% sensitivity and nearly 75% specificity. Ophthalmopathy was separated from stable hyperthyroidism by a 13 V-J signature model, with 85% to 90% sensitivity and 81% to 82% specificity obtained in cross-validation and 80%/75% obtained in testing. Sample size was not statistically predetermined, and investigators were not blinded to group allocation. Blood samples also contained most of the expanded thyroid clonotypes (frequency above 0.001), which suggests that blood repertoires may reflect thyroid immune responses.

This clonotype was recorded many times. The clone's antigen remains unknown. The input lacks base qualities; no much larger clone sits a single base away. The TCR beta CDR3 regions were amplified from the RNA transcripts. The TCR CDR3 was subjected to a first round of RT-PCR using the HTBI primer set and the Qiagen OneStep RT-PCR kit. The libraries were constructed in a second round of multiplex PCR and then size-selected and purified. Libraries were sequenced paired-end with 100 bp reads on an Illumina HiSeq2000. Under the source paper's analysis protocol: Raw data were processed with SOAPnuke, discarding reads with adapters, uncalled bases, mean Phred below 15, or no exact constant-primer or identifier match. COPE v1.2.5 was used to merge high-quality paired reads, and clonotypes were defined as unique nucleotide sequences. Clonotypes were aligned to IMGT TRBV, TRBD and TRBJ reference segments using MiTCR v1.1. The analysis was restricted to V-J combinations with a frequency above 0.0001, which together covered 99% to 99.2% of the repertoires. A TCS score was defined as the ratio between F50 (clonal expansion) and ExV (chaos), using BLOSUM62-based TCRdist between CDR3 peptides within each V-J. Welch's t-statistics and random forest reduced 500 to 550 V-J features to roughly 13, which were used in a naive Bayes classifier (R e1071). TCRdb handled the public reads itself, with Q25 trimming in fastp and clone calling in MiXCR, and kept productive beta chains. Merged by CDR3 protein, the rows form single entries marked with the most common genes and DNA. None of the V and J calls come from the authors' own analysis; TCRdb made them. This sample lists some 720,000 distinct CDR3 sequences; 16% were detected once. The ten top clones hold around 8.1% of the sample.

Stable Graves' hyperthyroidism was defined as no progression to ophthalmopathy during 18 months of follow-up. Hyperthyroidism patients were aged 18 to 65 years and newly diagnosed, with disease duration of less than 2 months. The study excluded patients with uncontrolled infections, other autoimmune diseases, pregnancy or lactation. Diagnoses relied on clinical symptoms, serum thyroxine and TRAb, thyroid ultrasound and orbital computed tomography. PBMCs were isolated from roughly 10 ml of fresh peripheral blood by Ficoll-Paque density gradient centrifugation. Total RNA was extracted using Trizol reagent, and RNA quality was assessed on an Agilent 2100 Bioanalyzer. From V the trimming removes 6 bases and from J it removes 7 bases, while the gene matches leave 4 bases of the junction unaccounted for. Sequences KGHSH (CDR1) and LQKENI (CDR2) are obtained from the germline V gene. The CDR3 measures 12 amino acids from cysteine to phenylalanine. Only CDR3 DNA is held: 36 bases, read in frame from base 1.

The chain joins TRBV18 to TRBJ2-7; TRBD2 agrees with 9 junctional bases. The sequenced sample consisted of blood. The clonotype was recovered from a man younger than 35 with Graves' hyperthyroidism. The DNA sequence is given as TGTGCCAGCTCCAACGCGGGGGGGGAGCAGTACTTC. Translated, it reads CASSNAGGEQYF. This CDR3, with the reference TRBV18 and TRBJ2-7 proteins standing in past its ends, gives the full variable domain NAGVMQNPRHLVRRRGQEARLRCSPMKGHSHVYWYRQLPEEGLKFMVYLQKENIIDESGMPKERFSAEFPKEGPSILRIQQVVRGDSAAYFCASSNAGGEQYFGPGTRLTVT.